The 10 T cell receptor beta chains below were found in one sample sequenced in a study of technical replicates of blood from a few donors. Clones were read by immunoSEQ multiplex PCR, and TCRdb kept only the in-frame ones, dropping some. The repertoire holds some 74,000 clones, with about 88% as singletons. Specimen: T cells isolated from PBMCs. These receptors all come from a human donor in good health.

The chain links TRBV10-2 to TRBJ2-7; D is ambiguous. V lost 8 bases and J lost 4, with 6 bases in between. The CDR3 runs 10 residues. The germline gives CDR1 WSHSY, CDR2 SAAADI. The CDR3 DNA sequence: TGCGCCAGCCGAGATTACGAGCAGTACTTC. Translating it yields CASRDYEQYF.

The chain uses TRBV29-1 and TRBJ1-4; D not certain. Germline assignment: CDR1 SQVTM and CDR2 ANQGSEA. The V gene lost 7 bases and the J gene lost 2 bases, with 11 bases spanning the gap. CDR3 length equals 13 residues. CDR3 DNA sequence: TGCAGCGCCTCTAGGAGTACTAATGAAAAACTGTTTTTT. This sequence encodes CSASRSTNEKLFF.

This clone has just a few counts. This chain connects TRBV4-1 to TRBJ1-5; 8 bases are a match to TRBD1. Germline trimming cut 0 bases from V and 10 bases from J; bases unmatched to any gene: 5. The CDR3 length is 14 residues. Germline V gives CDR1 MGHRA, CDR2 YSYEKL. CDR3 loop: CASSQDPDREPQHF. The CDR3 DNA reads TGCGCCAGCAGCCAAGATCCGGACAGGGAACCCCAGCATTTT.

The chain joins TRBV29-1 to TRBJ2-7, with 13 bases lining up with TRBD2. CDR1 is SQVTM, CDR2 ANQGSEA, per germline. Trimming took 7 bases from V and 7 from J; bases not matched to a gene: 7. This CDR3 has 13 residues. CDR3 loop: CSARTSGGYEQYF. CDR3 coding DNA: TGCAGCGCTCGGACTAGCGGGGGTTATGAGCAGTACTTC.

The chain joins TRBV27 to TRBJ2-3, with D perhaps TRBD1 (5 bases). The V and J ends lost 2 bases and 2 bases respectively, with 14 bases between them. Looked up from germline, CDR1 is MNHEY and CDR2 is SMNVEV (reference sequence). This CDR3 region has 16 residues. CDR3 region: CASSLKETELTDTQYF. CDR3 DNA sequence: TGTGCCAGCAGTTTAAAAGAGACAGAACTCACAGATACGCAGTATTTT.

The chain couples TRBV29-1 to TRBJ1-2; no reliable D call. From germline, CDR1 is SQVTM and CDR2 ANQGSEA. This CDR3 has 15 residues. V dropped 5 bases and J dropped 4 bases, with 20 bases sitting between them. This CDR3 is CSVPMEGSSGYGYTF. For the CDR3, the DNA is TGCAGCGTTCCAATGGAAGGGAGTTCGGGCTATGGCTACACCTTC.

V gene TRBV5-6 combines with J gene TRBJ2-3; unclear D gene. The CDR3 is 15 residues long. V gave up 2 bases and J gave up 1 base, with 11 bases separating them. The germline gives CDR1 SGHDT, CDR2 YYEEEE. In DNA form, the CDR3 reads TGTGCCAGCAGCTTATCAGATGCGGGCACAGATACGCAGTATTTT. This encodes CASSLSDAGTDTQYF.

V gene TRBV7-2 combines with J gene TRBJ2-5, with D maybe TRBD2 (6 bases). The germline gives CDR1 SGHTA, CDR2 FQGNSA. The CDR3 contains 15 residues. V dropped 4 bases and J dropped 5 bases, with 17 bases sitting between them. The DNA for the CDR3 is TGTGCCAGCAGCTCTCTCGGGGGTTCGGGGGAGACCCAGTACTTC. Translation gives CASSSLGGSGETQYF.

The chain carries TRBV29-1 and TRBJ2-3; tentative D call: TRBD2 (6 bases). V was pared by 4 bases and J by 5 bases, with 16 bases between. This CDR3 is built from 14 residues. CDR1 is SQVTM, CDR2 ANQGSEA, per germline. This chain's CDR3 is CSVAPPYSGDTQYF. In DNA, the CDR3 is TGCAGCGTTGCGCCCCCCTATAGCGGAGATACGCAGTATTTT.

J is TRBJ2-1 and V is TRBV19; 8 bases match TRBD2. J was trimmed by 9 bases and V by 3 bases; bases with no gene match: 7. The germline gives CDR1 LNHDA, CDR2 SQIVND (reference sequence). The CDR3 loop spans 14 amino acids. The CDR3 protein is CASSIEREKVEQFF. The DNA of the CDR3 is TGTGCCAGTAGTATCGAGCGGGAGAAGGTTGAGCAGTTCTTC. The variable domain in full, completed from reference TRBV19 and TRBJ2-1, reads DGGITQSPKYLFRKEGQNVTLSCEQNLNHDAMYWYRQDPGQGLRLIYYSQIVNDFQKGDIAEGYSVSREKKESFPLTVTSAQKNPTAFYLCASSIEREKVEQFFGPGTRLTVL.